This T cell receptor beta chain was sequenced for a study of shared clonotypes between healthy human individuals. Study in general: Donors had three CD4 naive, three CD4 memory, two CD8 naive and one CD8 memory plate apiece.

Comment on this clone: Its specificity is unknown.

From CD4+ cells came CD45RA+ naive and CD45RA-negative memory subsets. Findings and caveats of the study: Clonotypes not shared had lower generation probabilities than those common to all four donors.

Authors' processing steps: ImmunoSEQ only sent back junction sequences with no quality scores, so filtering was done differently. Assay: immunoSEQ multiplex PCR; the TCRdb copy retains only in-frame clones and omits some. D and trimming come from the DNA, and the V and J calls and clone size come from that table. The sample lists 980,000 or so clones, 70% to 85% occurring once. Trimming left V 0 bases short and J 5 bases short, with 11 bases between. The germline CDR1 and CDR2 sequences are SGHRS and YFSETQ. The CDR3 has 14 amino acids. The chain combines TRBV5-1 with TRBJ2-5; D is uncertain. The TCR sequence derives from a man between 18 and 35 years old in good health. The sample taken for sequencing was memory CD4+ T cells sorted from blood. Subset denoted: CD45RA-negative fraction. In DNA form, the CDR3 reads TGCGCCAGCAGCTTGGGTTCTTCCCGGGAGACCCAGTACTTC. It is translated as CASSLGSSRETQYF.